The 12 T cell receptor beta chains below come from one sample, sequenced in a study of T cells after posttransplantation cyclophosphamide. The data were produced by immunoSEQ multiplex PCR, yet TCRdb's version contains in-frame clones alone and is incomplete. The sample lists about 28,000 clones, approximately 90% occurring once. Sequenced input: PBMCs. Receptor source: a man over 45.

V and J are TRBV19 and TRBJ1-2; TRBD1 is a possible D gene (6 bases). Germline-derived CDR1 and CDR2 are LNHDA and SQIVND (reference sequence). V gave up 5 bases and J gave up 4 bases, with 14 bases separating them. The CDR3 extends over 14 amino acids. The chain's CDR3 is CASSPPQGLYGYTF. CDR3 bases: TGTGCCAGTAGTCCCCCCCAGGGGCTCTATGGCTACACCTTC.

The chain joins TRBV19 to TRBJ2-1, with D maybe TRBD1 (6 bases). CDR1 is LNHDA, CDR2 SQIVND, per germline (reference sequence). V gave up 3 bases and J gave up 5 bases, with 17 bases separating them. The CDR3 has 16 amino acids. The CDR3 nucleotides read TGTGCCAGTAGTATCCTCAGGGGTGTCAGGAACAATGAGCAGTTCTTC. Its protein is CASSILRGVRNNEQFF. Full variable domain (missing parts from reference TRBV19 and TRBJ2-1): DGGITQSPKYLFRKEGQNVTLSCEQNLNHDAMYWYRQDPGQGLRLIYYSQIVNDFQKGDIAEGYSVSREKKESFPLTVTSAQKNPTAFYLCASSILRGVRNNEQFFGPGTRLTVL.

The J gene is TRBJ2-5, the V gene TRBV6-1; possible D gene TRBD1, 5 bases. CDR1 is MNHNS, CDR2 SASEGT, per germline. The length of the CDR3 is 19 residues. V was trimmed by 2 bases and J by 2 bases, leaving 24 bases between them. CDR3 bases: TGTGCCAGCAGTGAACTATTCAGGGCTACAAGTGTGCCGCAAGAGACCCAGTACTTC. As protein: CASSELFRATSVPQETQYF.

This chain connects TRBV18 to TRBJ1-1, with D hard to call. The CDR3 loop spans 15 amino acids. The ends were cut back, 0 bases at V and 7 bases at J, with 15 bases in the middle. Germline assignment: CDR1 KGHSH and CDR2 LQKENI. The CDR3 DNA follows: TGTGCCAGCTCACCACCGTCTCAAGCGACGAGTGAAGCTTTCTTT. Translating gives CASSPPSQATSEAFF.

The DNA for the CDR3 is TGTGCCAGTAGTACGGTCGGAGGTTACGAGCAGTACTTC. Amino acids: CASSTVGGYEQYF. V and J are TRBV19 and TRBJ2-7; D might be TRBD2 (5 bases). Germline V gene data show CDR1 as LNHDA and CDR2 as SQIVND (reference sequence). The CDR3 extends over 13 amino acids. V shed 4 bases and J shed 4 bases, with 11 bases lying between them.

The V and J genes are TRBV2 and TRBJ1-5; D is ambiguous. V dropped 4 bases and J dropped 0 bases, with 10 bases sitting between them. There are 15 residues in the CDR3. CDR1 is SNHLY, CDR2 FYNNEI, per germline. The CDR3 coding sequence is TGTGCCAGCAGTGGGCAGACTTATAGCAATCAGCCCCAGCATTTT. Its translation: CASSGQTYSNQPQHF.

V and J are TRBV5-6 and TRBJ1-6; D remains unclear. Per the germline V gene, CDR1 is SGHDT and CDR2 is YYEEEE. CDR3 length: 18 amino acids. The V end lost 2 bases, the J end lost 0 bases, and 15 bases lay between the germline ends. In nucleotides, the CDR3 is TGTGCCAGCAGCTTCGTGCAGGCTGAAGTCTCCTATAATTCACCCCTCCACTTT. This translates into CASSFVQAEVSYNSPLHF.

V gene TRBV4-2 combines with J gene TRBJ2-7; D might be TRBD1 (6 bases). This CDR3 comprises 14 residues. V was clipped by 6 bases and J by 0 bases, with 12 bases between them. Looked up from germline, CDR1 is LGHNA and CDR2 is YNFKEQ. The CDR3: CASSFNRDSYEQYF. For the CDR3, the DNA is TGTGCCAGCAGTTTTAACAGGGACTCCTACGAGCAGTACTTC.

The chain combines TRBV11-3 with TRBJ1-2; D may be TRBD1 (5 bases). Trimming removed 3 bases at V and 8 bases at J, with 7 bases between. CDR3 length equals 11 residues. Germline CDR1 is SGHNT and CDR2 is YENEEA. CDR3 in DNA: TGTGCCAGCAGCTTCGGGGGAGGCTACACCTTC. The encoded protein is CASSFGGGYTF.

V is TRBV14 and J is TRBJ2-4; 7 nucleotides align to TRBD2. V trimming: 1 base; J trimming: 2 bases; junction bases outside the gene matches: 8. This CDR3 is 17 amino acids long. Germline values: CDR1 SGHDN, CDR2 FVKESK. Written as DNA, the CDR3 is TGTGCCAGCAGCCAAGGCCCCTTGACTAGCCCCAAAAACATTCAGTACTTC. The encoded protein is CASSQGPLTSPKNIQYF.

This clone has a single count. The V call is TRBV9, the J call TRBJ2-7, with a weak D call TRBD2 (5 bases). Germline V gene lookup returns CDR1 SGDLS and CDR2 YYNGEE. V lost 3 bases, J lost 5 bases, and 12 bases lay in between. The CDR3 consists of 13 residues. The DNA for the CDR3 is TGTGCCAGCAGCGACGCCTGGGGAGACGAGCAGTACTTC. It codes for CASSDAWGDEQYF.

The rearrangement links TRBV18 to TRBJ2-7; D is ambiguous. The germline V gene encodes CDR1 KGHSH and CDR2 LQKENI. V was clipped by 2 bases and J by 3 bases, with 8 bases between them. The CDR3 is 13 amino acids. The CDR3 loop reads CASSPTRVYEQYF. The CDR3, as DNA: TGTGCCAGCTCACCAACTCGGGTCTACGAGCAGTACTTC.